Detailed here is one T cell receptor (beta chain). This specimen belongs to a study of blood T cell repertoires in COVID-19. Study summary: Samples representing acute and convalescent COVID-19 were sourced from the United States, Italy and Spain. In each case, the material was cDNA or gDNA derived from T cells, B-cell-depleted T cells, or PBMCs.

Germline-derived CDR1 and CDR2 are MNHNY and SVGAGI (reference sequence). The CDR3 consists of 14 residues. V was pared by 1 base and J by 2 bases, with 8 bases between. How the authors handled the data: Quantification of nucleated cells was approximated via reference gene primer amplification. Clones were sequenced by immunoSEQ multiplex PCR, and TCRdb holds only the in-frame ones, with some missing. V and J calls and clone size follow that table, whereas D and trimming were derived from the DNA. The sample carries 200,000 to 250,000 clones, approximately 81% recorded once. The V gene is TRBV6-6, the J gene TRBJ2-5; D possibly corresponds to TRBD1 (5 bases). Input material: peripheral blood. This TCR came from a man between 40 and 49 years old with acute or convalescent COVID-19. CDR3 loop: CASSYFQGQETQYF. Written as DNA, the CDR3 is TGTGCCAGCAGTTACTTCCAGGGTCAAGAGACCCAGTACTTC.